This entry features one T cell receptor (beta chain) sequence. The sample belongs to a study of blood T cell repertoires in COVID-19. Each recovered donor of Cohort 3 presented with two negative PCRs, clearance, or symptom resolution. Original methodology: Amplified reference gene primers provided the basis for estimating nucleated cell counts. TCRdb's table, derived via immunoSEQ multiplex PCR, lists solely in-frame clones and lacks some. V and J calls and clone size are given by that table; D and trimming were obtained from the DNA. The data contain about 440,000 clones, around 91% of them seen just once; the ten biggest clones take up 0.55% to 0.75%. The CDR3 runs 17 residues. Trimming removed 4 bases at V and 1 base at J, with 17 bases between. In germline, CDR1 is SEHNR, CDR2 FQNEAQ (reference sequence).

Material: PBMCs or T cells enriched from blood (not recorded which). The chain combines TRBV7-9 with TRBJ1-3, with a tentative D call TRBD1 (5 bases). The receptor was isolated from a man younger than 35 who had recovered from COVID-19. The CDR3 here is CASSSPGWGGSGNTIYF. The CDR3 coding sequence is TGTGCCAGCAGCTCGCCCGGATGGGGGGGATCTGGAAACACCATATATTTT.